The entry that follows covers one T cell receptor beta chain sequence. The antigen is unknown. CDR3 length: 16 residues. Germline-derived CDR1 and CDR2 are SGHAT and FQNNGV. V was cut by 6 bases and J by 1 base, with 15 bases left in between. The data stem from a study of cytomegalovirus exposure and HLA in healthy donors. Study-wide results and limits: A later analysis linked a missense DCLRE1C variant to TCR beta V- and J-gene trimming.

13 Jbeta primers and 60 Vbeta primers were used for the PCR. Generated by immunoSEQ multiplex PCR, the TCRdb table keeps only in-frame clones and is missing some. The sample lists some 130,000 clones; roughly 70% were seen once. Recording of this donor's CMV serostatus was not done. This sequence joins TRBV11-2 and TRBJ2-2; TRBD2 is a possible D gene (5 bases). Sequences were obtained from PBMCs. The clonotype was recovered from a human donor in good health. The CDR3 reads CASSWSRAGNTGELFF. CDR3 nucleotide sequence: TGTGCCAGCAGTTGGAGTCGGGCGGGGAACACCGGGGAGCTGTTTTTT.